This T cell receptor beta chain was identified in a study of control samples from healthy donors and cancer patients. This CDR3 region has 13 residues. Trimming pared 4 bases from V and 3 bases from J, leaving 9 bases between. CDR1 is SGHTA, CDR2 FQGNSA, per germline. The protocol was immunoSEQ multiplex PCR, while the TCRdb copy is restricted to in-frame clones and leaves out a portion. The table has approximately 110,000 clones, roughly 92% seen once. This chain links TRBV7-2 with TRBJ1-1; D gene unclear. Sequencing was carried out using blood. The receptor was derived from a woman under 30 in good health. In DNA form, the CDR3 reads TGTGCCAGCAGCTCTTATAGGGACACTGAAGCTTTCTTT. This translates into CASSSYRDTEAFF. Combining the CDR3 with reference TRBV7-2 and TRBJ1-1 gives the whole variable domain GAGVSQSPSNKVTEKGKDVELRCDPISGHTALYWYRQSLGQGLEFLIYFQGNSAPDKSGLPSDRFSAERTGGSVSTLTIQRTQQEDSAVYLCASSSYRDTEAFFGQGTRLTVV.